This section outlines one T cell receptor beta chain sequence together with its context. Its antigen is currently unknown. Other DNA sequences in the same sample also yield this CDR3. This CDR3 has 13 residues. The junction had 3 bases not matched to a gene; V was cut back by 5 bases and J by 1 base. Germline V gene data show CDR1 as SQVTM and CDR2 as ANQGSEA. The table came from immunoSEQ multiplex PCR; TCRdb's copy has only in-frame clones and leaves some out. Seen here are 100,000 to 150,000 clones, more than 95% observed once, and the top ten hold 1.7%. These data originate in a study of cytomegalovirus exposure and HLA in healthy donors. Study-wide findings and caveats: It was confirmed in vitro that a few of the CMV-associated chains were specific for CMV antigens. Rarity characterized most TCR sequences, yet some public TCRs appeared in many donors.

The receptor was derived from a man aged 18-30 years in good health and CMV-seronegative. Sequenced input: PBMCs. The chain carries TRBV29-1 and TRBJ2-3; 7 nucleotides agree with TRBD1. The CDR3 nucleotides are TGCAGCGTTAGACAGGGAGGCACAGATACGCAGTATTTT. It yields the protein CSVRQGGTDTQYF.